One sample yielded the 24 T cell receptor beta chains listed below, sequenced in a study of glioma-infiltrating T cells after dendritic cell vaccination. Sequencing was performed with immunoSEQ multiplex PCR; in TCRdb, only in-frame clones are kept and a portion is missing. The table records roughly 70,000 clones, roughly 82% of them present only once. Sequences were derived from blood, sampled before dendritic cell vaccination. The source is a human donor with glioblastoma.

This clone has only a few counts. The chain employs TRBV6-1 and TRBJ1-5, with 9 bases aligning to TRBD1. Germline CDR1 MNHNS, CDR2 SASEGT. The CDR3 runs 15 residues. V lost 4 bases and J lost 7; bases outside the gene matches: 8. CDR3 protein: CASSGGTGSEQPQHF. Written as DNA, the CDR3 is TGTGCCAGCAGTGGAGGGACAGGGAGTGAGCAGCCCCAGCATTTT.

This clone was seen a few times. The J gene is TRBJ2-2, the V gene TRBV10-3; 7 bases map to TRBD2. With V trimmed by 5 bases and J by 8 bases, 11 bases remained unmatched. Germline CDR1 is ENHRY and CDR2 is SYGVKD. CDR3 size: 15 residues. CDR3 residues: CAISPSGQIGGELFF. DNA for the CDR3: TGTGCCATCAGTCCTAGCGGCCAAATCGGGGGGGAGCTGTTTTTT.

V is TRBV27 and J is TRBJ1-2; the D gene is possibly TRBD1 (6 bases). The V gene's germline CDR1 is MNHEY and CDR2 SMNVEV (reference sequence). Trimming removed 6 bases at V and 5 bases at J, with 19 bases between. CDR3 length: 15 residues. The CDR3 sequence: CASRRKVRDIYGYTF. CDR3 DNA sequence: TGTGCCAGCAGGCGAAAAGTCCGGGACATTTATGGCTACACCTTC.

The CDR3 bases are TGTGCCAGCAGTTTCGTACAGGGGACTGATGAGCAGTACGTC. Translation gives CASSFVQGTDEQYV. The chain uses TRBV28 and TRBJ2-7; possibly TRBD1 for D (7 bases). V lost 3 bases and J lost 7, with 16 bases in between. CDR1 is MDHEN and CDR2 is SYDVKM in the germline V gene. The CDR3 is 14 residues long.

The V call is TRBV7-9, the J call TRBJ2-7, with D possibly TRBD2 on 5 matching bases. Per the germline V gene, CDR1 is SEHNR and CDR2 is FQNEAQ (reference sequence). The V end lost 7 bases, the J end lost 5 bases, and 30 bases lay between the germline ends. This CDR3 comprises 18 residues. Here the CDR3 DNA reads TGTGCCAGCATTGCCCCCGAAGAGACCTGGGGAGCGATGGACGAGCAGTACGTC. Amino acid sequence: CASIAPEETWGAMDEQYV.

This sequence joins TRBV9 and TRBJ2-1; possible D gene TRBD2, 6 bases. There are 16 residues in the CDR3. From germline, CDR1 is SGDLS and CDR2 YYNGEE. Trimming removed 3 bases from V and 0 bases from J, with 13 bases in between. CDR3 in DNA: TGTGCCAGCAGCGCTGGGACTTTCAGCTCCTACAATGAGCAGTTCTTC. Protein product: CASSAGTFSSYNEQFF. Full variable domain (remainder filled in from reference TRBV9 and TRBJ2-1): DSGVTQTPKHLITATGQRVTLRCSPRSGDLSVYWYQQSLDQGLQFLIQYYNGEERAKGNILERFSAQQFPDLHSELNLSSLELGDSALYFCASSAGTFSSYNEQFFGPGTRLTVL.

This clone appeared a single time. The J gene is TRBJ2-1, the V gene TRBV21-1; the table's TRBD2 call for D was not verified on the DNA. TRBV21-1 is a known pseudogene. This CDR3 spans 19 amino acids. CDR3 sequence: CASSKRSGLAGEGWNEQFF. CDR3 coding DNA: TGTGCCAGCAGCAAAAGATCAGGGCTAGCGGGAGAAGGTTGGAATGAGCAGTTCTTC.

The chain couples TRBV11-2 to TRBJ1-3; D is undetermined. With 10 bases removed from V and 4 bases from J, the gap between germline ends came to 11 bases. Germline loops: CDR1 SGHAT, CDR2 FQNNGV. The CDR3 covers 12 residues. CDR3 DNA: TGTGCCACCGCGGAGCGGGGAAACACCATATATTTT. This gives the protein CATAERGNTIYF.

The CDR3 reads CASSHWSQRPNTEAFF. DNA of the CDR3: TGTGCCAGCAGCCACTGGTCCCAGCGACCGAACACTGAAGCTTTCTTT. V and J are TRBV14 and TRBJ1-1; unclear D gene. Germline CDR1 reads SGHDN; CDR2 reads FVKESK. The ends were cut back, 3 bases at V and 1 base at J, with 15 bases in the middle. The CDR3 is made up of 16 amino acids.

The V and J genes are TRBV11-2 and TRBJ2-7, with a possible D match to TRBD2 (6 bases). The V gene's germline CDR1 is SGHAT and CDR2 FQNNGV. The CDR3 sequence is 14 residues long. Between the trimmed V and J ends, which lost 1 base and 7 bases, there was a span of 14 bases. CDR3 nucleotide sequence: TGTGCCAGCAGCTTAGGCGGTGGAGGGAGGGAGCAGTACGTC. Residues: CASSLGGGGREQYV.

About this clone itself: Within the sample, other DNA sequences also encode this same CDR3. The chain carries TRBV4-2 and TRBJ1-3, with TRBD1 matching over 9 bases. This CDR3 contains 17 residues. The V segment lost 3 bases and the J segment 0 bases; nucleotides outside the gene matches: 6. Germline V lookup: CDR1 LGHNA, CDR2 YNFKEQ. The CDR3: CASSQATGQGSGNTIYF. The CDR3 DNA reads as TGTGCCAGCAGCCAGGCGACGGGACAGGGCTCTGGAAACACCATATATTTT.

J is TRBJ2-3 and V is TRBV7-3, with 7 bases matching TRBD2. The CDR3 contains 15 residues. V lost 11 bases to trimming and J lost 0 bases; unmatched junction nucleotides: 11. CDR1 and CDR2 (germline): SGHTA, FQGTGA. The CDR3 loop is CASNPSGASTDTQYF. In DNA form, the CDR3 reads TGTGCCTCAAACCCTAGCGGCGCTAGCACAGATACGCAGTATTTT.

This sequence joins TRBV19 and TRBJ1-2; tentatively, D is TRBD1 (5 bases). The CDR3 runs to 14 residues. Germline V gives CDR1 LNHDA, CDR2 SQIVND (reference sequence). V was pared by 1 base and J by 2 bases, with 8 bases between. The CDR3 region is CASSIGQGNYGYTF. The CDR3 DNA reads as TGTGCCAGTAGTATAGGGCAGGGAAACTATGGCTACACCTTC.

The gene calls are TRBV11-2 and TRBJ2-5, with D possibly matching TRBD1 (6 bases). Trimming cost V 1 base and J 2 bases, with 8 bases left between them. Per the germline V gene, CDR1 is SGHAT and CDR2 is FQNNGV. CDR3 length: 14 residues. In DNA form, the CDR3 reads TGTGCCAGCAGCTTAGGAGGACAGCAAGAGACCCAGTACTTC. It specifies CASSLGGQQETQYF.

Many counts were recorded for this clone. The genes are TRBV5-1 and TRBJ1-1, with D uncertain. Germline CDR1 is SGHRS and CDR2 is YFSETQ. This CDR3 has 13 residues. Trimming left V 2 bases short and J 4 bases short, with 9 bases between. In nucleotides, the CDR3 is TGCGCCAGCAGCTTACCGGGTGCCACTGAAGCTTTCTTT. Translation: CASSLPGATEAFF.

The CDR3 reads CASSYDSGRPYNEQFF. The CDR3 DNA reads TGTGCCAGCAGTTACGATAGCGGACGTCCCTACAATGAGCAGTTCTTC. The chain employs TRBV6-5 and TRBJ2-1; a weak D match, TRBD2 (6 bases). Germline CDR1 reads MNHEY; CDR2 reads SVGAGI. V was clipped by 2 bases and J by 2 bases, with 13 bases between them. There are 16 residues in the CDR3.

The chain is built from TRBV6-6 and TRBJ2-5, with 10 bases identical to TRBD2. V was pared by 7 bases and J by 2 bases, with 7 bases of the junction left unmatched. CDR1 and CDR2 from the germline V gene are MNHNY and SVGAGI (reference sequence). The CDR3 has 15 amino acids. CDR3 loop: CASTWTSGKQETQYF. In DNA form, the CDR3 reads TGTGCCAGCACGTGGACTAGCGGAAAGCAAGAGACCCAGTACTTC.

The V and J genes are TRBV5-4 and TRBJ2-1; 7 bases agree with TRBD2. The V segment lost 7 bases and the J segment 4 bases; nucleotides outside the gene matches: 8. Germline values: CDR1 SGHNT, CDR2 YYREEE (reference sequence). The CDR3 spans 14 residues. The CDR3 loop is CASSLAGLYNEQFF. CDR3 DNA: TGTGCCAGCTCCTTAGCGGGTTTGTACAATGAGCAGTTCTTC.

This sequence joins TRBV9 and TRBJ1-1; no reliable D call. Germline CDR1 reads SGDLS; CDR2 reads YYNGEE. Trimming pared 0 bases from V and 5 bases from J, leaving 11 bases between. The CDR3 sequence is 14 residues long. In DNA, the CDR3 is TGTGCCAGCAGCGTAGATGGAGGGAGTACTGAAGCTTTCTTT. Protein product: CASSVDGGSTEAFF.

This chain uses TRBV30 with TRBJ2-4; 7 positions agree with TRBD1. V gave up 2 bases and J gave up 4 bases; unmatched junction bases: 5. The germline CDR1 and CDR2 sequences are GTSNPN and SVGIG (reference sequence). The CDR3 contains 14 residues. The CDR3 region is CAWSNQGQKNIQYF. CDR3 DNA sequence: TGTGCCTGGAGTAACCAGGGACAGAAAAACATTCAGTACTTC.

CDR3: CAISGRGGGQPQHF. CDR3 nucleotide sequence: TGTGCCATCAGTGGACGGGGAGGGGGTCAGCCCCAGCATTTT. The chain links TRBV10-3 to TRBJ1-5; maybe TRBD1 (6 bases). This CDR3 comprises 14 residues. V was shortened by 4 bases and J by 6 bases, with 13 bases between the two germline ends. The germline V gene encodes CDR1 ENHRY and CDR2 SYGVKD.

A single count supports this clone. The CDR3 DNA is TGTGCCAGCAGTTCCCAATGGGGGGGGCTGGGCGAAGCTTTCTTT. Its protein is CASSSQWGGLGEAFF. The chain couples TRBV6-5 to TRBJ1-1, with D tentatively TRBD1 (6 bases). Per germline, CDR1 MNHEY and CDR2 SVGAGI. V was shortened by 4 bases and J by 8 bases, with 20 bases between the two germline ends. The CDR3 spans 15 residues.

In this sample, this clone turned up once. V usage is TRBV11-1 and J usage is TRBJ2-7, with 7 bases fitting TRBD2. CDR1 and CDR2 (germline): SGHAT, FQDESV (reference sequence). V trimming: 7 bases; J trimming: 7 bases; junction bases outside the gene matches: 19. The CDR3 runs to 16 residues. CDR3 region: CASTPTMSSGVREQYF. The CDR3 DNA reads TGTGCCAGCACCCCTACCATGTCCAGCGGGGTACGAGAGCAGTACTTC.

The V and J genes are TRBV10-3 and TRBJ2-1, with D possibly matching TRBD2 (5 bases). Trimming removed 2 bases at V and 9 bases at J, with 11 bases between. The V gene's germline CDR1 is ENHRY and CDR2 SYGVKD. The CDR3 loop spans 13 amino acids. This chain's CDR3 is CAISEELDSEQFF. DNA of the CDR3: TGTGCCATCAGTGAGGAACTAGATAGTGAGCAGTTCTTC.